This TCR beta chain is drawn from a study of cytomegalovirus exposure and HLA in healthy donors (dated 2017 in TCRdb). Looking at the study overall: In an earlier analysis of 550 to 750 of the donors, 276 Gb of sequence data and 95 million to 130 million unique TCR beta sequences from roughly 180 million T cells were reported. In a later analysis, previously published TCR beta repertoires from 550 to 750 donors were re-analyzed and high-resolution HLA genotyping was added so that TCR occurrence patterns could be studied. HLA typing covered class I and class II loci at four-digit resolution. Using immunosequencing, the study profiled T cell repertoires from fewer than 850 subjects and related those repertoires to cytomegalovirus serostatus. Along with the roughly 670-subject first cohort, a separate validation cohort of roughly 110 different subjects was used. An early release covering roughly 640 HLA-typed donors comprised about 290 gigabases of sequencing data and around 86 million unique TCR sequences. Every repertoire in the discovery cohort had been generated on one and the same sequencing platform. Roughly five DR-DQ haplotypes were treated as single units for association and clustering because of strong linkage in the cohort. Donor age, sex, ethnicity and CMV serostatus were compiled alongside the repertoire data. Among several hundred genotyped donors of the cohort, an average of approximately 200,000 unique TCR beta nucleotide sequences was sequenced per donor, of which approximately 18% were non-productive. Among the roughly 410 genotyped donors, around 81% belonged to the genetic ancestry cluster associated with self-reported Caucasian donors. The study was designed to test whether signatures of past pathogen exposure could be identified by cataloging public T cell receptors. Rather than using new phenotypic data, the later analysis identified candidate immune exposures from TCR beta sequences and from how often those sequences occurred across donors. A later genetic analysis used genome-wide SNP genotypes for about 60% of the roughly 700 donors, treating that subset as a discovery cohort. In an earlier analysis of 500 to 650 of the donors, high-throughput TCR beta sequencing was used to judge whether each TCR beta V gene segment behaved as functional or pseudogenic. The number of donors typed differed by locus, with roughly 629-640 for A, B, C, DRB1 and DQB1, 522 for DQA1, 606 for DPA1, and 450 to 480 for DPB1. To predict cytomegalovirus infection status, the study combined high-throughput TCR immunosequencing, statistical association of individual TCRs with disease status, and machine learning. Results the study describes overall, beyond this receptor: In the study, some 160 TCR beta chains were listed as associated with cytomegalovirus. In vitro tests confirmed that a few of the cytomegalovirus-associated TCR beta chains recognize cytomegalovirus antigens. The sequencing pipeline was judged likely to have produced a cluster of highly shared sequence variants as a technical artifact. In a later analysis, several top co-occurrence clusters were reported to appear linked to parvovirus B19, influenza, CMV and Epstein-Barr virus. Strong co-occurrence of HLA alleles, especially DR and DQ, made assigning TCR associations to individual alleles difficult. Some IMGT-functional V segments, including TRBV6-2 and TRBV6-3, could not be told apart with the 87-base-pair reads, so those segments were excluded. Roughly 17 rarely observed V segments, including chromosome 9 orphons, were excluded from the earlier analysis of some 590 of the donors because counts were too low. The classifier was reported to diagnose cytomegalovirus status with high specificity and sensitivity in both the original cohort and the validation cohort. A later genetic analysis associated a missense DCLRE1C variant with V-gene and J-gene trimming of TCR beta chains, and an independent cohort replicated the association. Compared with the roughly 700-donor mean, donors in an Asian-associated ancestry cluster had fewer N-insertions in productive TCRs, according to a later genetic analysis. Because some donors lacked HLA typing at each locus, the association tests relied only on the typed subset. Linkage disequilibrium might explain the correlated functional status among segregating V segments, but an unknown experimental factor could not be ruled out. For the cohort, immune exposure information was limited to CMV serostatus. In a later analysis, most CMV-associated TCR beta chains were found to appear HLA-restricted, with HLA associations seemingly driven largely by CMV exposure. Presence/absence analyses assumed roughly uniform sequencing depth across donors, an assumption that may not hold. This cohort had only TCR beta chains sequenced, and the lack of alpha or paired-chain data limited which features could be detected. A later analysis found that TCR association rates varied across HLA loci, with DRB1 alleles showing the most associated TCRs and HLA-C alleles the fewest. The authors suggested that the approach could potentially be extended to other disease states and immunological phenotypes. In a later analysis, 16,951 TCR beta sequences were associated with specific HLA alleles at a false discovery rate of 0.05. In an earlier analysis of 450 to 750 of the donors, most TCR beta V segments appeared in productive rearrangements about 90% or about 30% of the time, broadly matching IMGT annotations. A further reported finding was that TCR beta sequences accurately predicted the HLA-A and HLA-B alleles for most subjects in the first cohort. Most TCR sequences were observed very rarely across donors, whereas some public TCRs were present in many individuals. In a later analysis, HLA-associated TCR beta chains showed more clonal expansion and lower generation probabilities than non-associated chains that were equally common.

In total, roughly 670 healthy bone marrow donors made up the cohort. Cohort members were all nominally healthy when sampled, although unrecorded immune exposures were likely present. The donor was CMV seronegative and belonged to the group of 352 seronegative cohort members. A peripheral blood sample was collected from each donor, and TCR beta sequencing was performed on peripheral blood mononuclear cells. The Qiagen DNeasy Blood Extraction Kit was used to extract genomic DNA from the blood cell samples. The library relied on the immunoSEQ multiplex PCR assay. A mixture of 60 forward primers for TCR Vbeta segments and 13 reverse primers for TCR Jbeta segments was used in the multiplex PCR. Amplification of the CDR3 region of rearranged TCR beta genes was performed with a multiplex PCR assay on genomic DNA. The Illumina HiSeq System was used to sequence the amplified TCR beta libraries as 87-base-pair reads. As for the original processing: Across the 670 or so repertoires, a later analysis counted 75 million to 90 million unique TCR beta chains, approximately 12 million of which were shared by at least two donors. Raw reads were error-corrected and collapsed into unique sequences with a nearest-neighbor algorithm that merged closely related sequences to remove PCR and sequencing errors. CDR3 sequences were aligned to IMGT reference sequences to assign V, D and J gene segments. For a sequence to be retained, at least a six-nucleotide match to both a V gene segment and a J gene segment was required. A rearrangement counted as productive if the CDR3 had no stop codons and remained in frame with V and J, and every other rearrangement counted as non-productive. Following IMGT convention, CDR3 was defined as the stretch from the second conserved V-encoded cysteine to the conserved J-encoded phenylalanine. In an earlier analysis of approximately 500 of the donors, sequences lacking an unambiguous match to a single V gene segment were excluded. An earlier analysis of around 600 of the donors classified V segments as functional when productive rearrangements were above 56.7% and as segregating when the standard deviation between donors was above 5%. A statistical classification framework was built for diagnosing cytomegalovirus status from the catalog of TCR beta chain sequences. A later analysis assigned V and J genes by comparing TCR nucleotide sequences with IMGT/GENE-DB human TR gene sequences. In a later analysis, CDR3 sequences and most-parsimonious VDJ recombination scenarios were assigned using the TCRdist pipeline. In a later analysis, every TCR beta chain was defined by the combination of its CDR3 amino acid sequence and its V-gene family, and reads without a unique V-gene family were dropped. In a later analysis, 450 to 600 highly shared, low-generation-probability nucleotide sequences were removed to address suspected cross-contamination and a sequencing artifact. In a later analysis, a clonal expansion index was calculated for each public chain from normalized within-repertoire ranks of inferred template counts. In a later analysis, generation probabilities were computed using a VDJ recombination model fitted to out-of-frame rearrangements, and the results were checked against IGoR. In a later analysis, TCR-TCR, TCR-HLA and TCR-CMV co-occurrence was scored with hypergeometric tests, and a repertoire-size bias correction was applied to TCR pairs. A later analysis estimated false discovery rates by permuting HLA or CMV assignments 20 times. A later analysis grouped co-occurring TCRs with DBSCAN, adding TCRdist sequence similarity when clustering within HLA-allele-positive subsets. Repertoires with fewer than 30,000 or more than 120,000 public chains, plus five repertoires with anomalous nucleotide sharing, were excluded from co-occurrence clustering. TCRdb obtained this table from immuneACCESS and retained in-frame rearrangements with V and J assigned. These tables miss some clones; where compared with another copy, unresolved V genes account for less than half of the shortfall, and the remainder is unexplained. The V and J calls and clone size were taken over from that table, and D and trimming were inferred from the DNA. The sample table contains 250,000 to 350,000 clones; only one count was recorded for 80% of them. Jointly, the top ten make up about 0.3% of the sample.

CDR1 and CDR2, per the germline V gene, are SGHRS and YFSETQ. Trimming takes 4 bases off V and 5 bases off J; junction bases not matched to a gene: 9. There are 15 amino acids in the CDR3, from cysteine to phenylalanine inclusive. Only CDR3 DNA remains: 45 bases, in frame from the first base. With regard to this clone: It has no known antigen specificity. Base qualities are not recorded, but no much larger clone differs from it by a single base.

The chain is assembled from TRBV5-1 and TRBJ1-1, and 9 junctional nucleotides match TRBD1. Sequencing was done on a sample of PBMCs. The receptor's source is a girl aged 2 to 9 in good health and CMV-seronegative. The CDR3 reads CASSLPGQGRTEAFF. Here is the DNA: TGCGCCAGCAGCCTACCGGGACAGGGTCGGACTGAAGCTTTCTTT.